This T cell receptor (beta chain) was found in a study of shared clonotypes between healthy human individuals. The authors' processing: Filtering was not the same, since immunoSEQ gave junction-only sequences without quality scores. Only in-frame clones appear in the TCRdb table, and some are missing; sequencing was by immunoSEQ multiplex PCR. Clone size and V and J calls were adopted from that table, with D and trimming inferred from the DNA. The table includes under 2,500,000 clones, nearly 97% detected once. The CDR3 has 13 residues. Germline-derived CDR1 and CDR2 are SEHNR and FQNEAQ (reference sequence). The V gene lost 5 bases and the J gene lost 7 bases, with 14 bases spanning the gap.

V usage is TRBV7-9 and J usage is TRBJ1-2; D call uncertain. Sequencing was done on a sample of naive CD4+ T cells sorted from blood. As for subset: CD45RA+ positively selected. The sequence was obtained from a man aged 18 to 29 in good health. CDR3 loop: CASSTTVRSGYTF. CDR3 DNA: TGTGCCAGCAGCACTACGGTCCGATCTGGCTACACCTTC.